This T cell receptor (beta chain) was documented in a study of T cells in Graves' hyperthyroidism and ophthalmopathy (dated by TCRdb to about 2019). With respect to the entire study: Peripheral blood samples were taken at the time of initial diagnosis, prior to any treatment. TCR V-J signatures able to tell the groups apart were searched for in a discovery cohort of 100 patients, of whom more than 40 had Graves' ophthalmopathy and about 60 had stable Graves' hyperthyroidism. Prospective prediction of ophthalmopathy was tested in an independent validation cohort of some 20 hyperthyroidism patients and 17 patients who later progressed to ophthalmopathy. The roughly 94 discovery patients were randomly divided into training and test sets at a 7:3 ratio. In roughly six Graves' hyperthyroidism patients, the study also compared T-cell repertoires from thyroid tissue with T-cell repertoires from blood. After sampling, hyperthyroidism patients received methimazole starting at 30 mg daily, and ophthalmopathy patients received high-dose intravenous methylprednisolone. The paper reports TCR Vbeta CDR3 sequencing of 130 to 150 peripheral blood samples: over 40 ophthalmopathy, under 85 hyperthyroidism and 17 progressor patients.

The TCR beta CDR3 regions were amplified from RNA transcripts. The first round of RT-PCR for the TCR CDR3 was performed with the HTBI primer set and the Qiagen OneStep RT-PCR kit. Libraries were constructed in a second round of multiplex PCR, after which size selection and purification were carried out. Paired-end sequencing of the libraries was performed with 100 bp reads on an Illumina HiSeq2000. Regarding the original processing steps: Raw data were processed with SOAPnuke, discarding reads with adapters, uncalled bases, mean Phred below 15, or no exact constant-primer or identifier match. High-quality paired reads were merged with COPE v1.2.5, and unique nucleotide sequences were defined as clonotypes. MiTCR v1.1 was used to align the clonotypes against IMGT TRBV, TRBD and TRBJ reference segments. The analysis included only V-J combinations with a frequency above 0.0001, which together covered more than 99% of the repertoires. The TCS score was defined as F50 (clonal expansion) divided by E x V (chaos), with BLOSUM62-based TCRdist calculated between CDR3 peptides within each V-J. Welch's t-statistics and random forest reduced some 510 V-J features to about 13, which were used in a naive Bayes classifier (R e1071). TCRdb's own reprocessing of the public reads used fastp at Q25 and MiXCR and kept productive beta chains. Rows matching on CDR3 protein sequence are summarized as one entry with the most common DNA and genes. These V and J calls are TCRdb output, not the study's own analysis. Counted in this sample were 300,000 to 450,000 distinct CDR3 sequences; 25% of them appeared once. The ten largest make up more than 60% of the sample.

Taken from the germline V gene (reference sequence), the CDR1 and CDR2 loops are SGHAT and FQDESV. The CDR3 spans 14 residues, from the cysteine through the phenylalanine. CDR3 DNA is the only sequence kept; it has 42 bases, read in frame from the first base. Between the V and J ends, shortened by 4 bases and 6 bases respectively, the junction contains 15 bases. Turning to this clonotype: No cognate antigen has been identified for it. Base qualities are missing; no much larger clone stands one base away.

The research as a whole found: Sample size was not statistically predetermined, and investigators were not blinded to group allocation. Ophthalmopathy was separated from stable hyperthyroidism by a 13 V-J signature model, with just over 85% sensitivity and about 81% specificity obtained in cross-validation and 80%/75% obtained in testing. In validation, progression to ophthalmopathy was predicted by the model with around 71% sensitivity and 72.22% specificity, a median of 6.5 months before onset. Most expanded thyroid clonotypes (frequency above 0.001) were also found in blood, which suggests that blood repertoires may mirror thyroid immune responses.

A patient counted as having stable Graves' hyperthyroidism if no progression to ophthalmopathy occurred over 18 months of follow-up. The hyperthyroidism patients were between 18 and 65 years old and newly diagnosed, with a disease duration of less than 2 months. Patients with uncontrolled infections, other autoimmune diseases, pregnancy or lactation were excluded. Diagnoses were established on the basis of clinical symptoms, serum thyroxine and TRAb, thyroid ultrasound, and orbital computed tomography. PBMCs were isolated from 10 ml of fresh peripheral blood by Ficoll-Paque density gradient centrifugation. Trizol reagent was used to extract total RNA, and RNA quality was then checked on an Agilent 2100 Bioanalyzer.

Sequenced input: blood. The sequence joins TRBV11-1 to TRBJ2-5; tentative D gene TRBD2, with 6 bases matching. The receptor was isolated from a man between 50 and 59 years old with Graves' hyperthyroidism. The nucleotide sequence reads TGTGCCAGCAGCTCGCGGGACCTGGGGAAGACCCAGTACTTC. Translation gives CASSSRDLGKTQYF.